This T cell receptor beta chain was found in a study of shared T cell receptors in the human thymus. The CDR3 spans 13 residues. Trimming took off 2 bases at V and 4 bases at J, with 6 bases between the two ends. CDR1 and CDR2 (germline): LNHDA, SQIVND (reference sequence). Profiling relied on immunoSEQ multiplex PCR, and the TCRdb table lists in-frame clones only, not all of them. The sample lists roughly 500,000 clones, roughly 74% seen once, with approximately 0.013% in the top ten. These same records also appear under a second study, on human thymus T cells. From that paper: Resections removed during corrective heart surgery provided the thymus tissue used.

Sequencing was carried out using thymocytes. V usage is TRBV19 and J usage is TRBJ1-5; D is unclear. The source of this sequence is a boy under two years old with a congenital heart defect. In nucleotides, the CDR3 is TGTGCCAGTAGTATACAGCGGAATCAGCCCCAGCATTTT. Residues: CASSIQRNQPQHF.